This T cell receptor beta chain was sequenced for a study of CD4 T cell repertoires in COVID-19. A word on this clone: Antigen specificity is unknown.

Broader study findings: SARS-CoV and/or HKU1 spike cultures shared between 7 and 25% of SARS-CoV-2 clonotypes.

The table came from immunoSEQ multiplex PCR; TCRdb's copy has only in-frame clones and leaves some out. In the table there are approximately 75,000 clones, approximately 83% of which are singletons. The memory T cells were sequenced right after ex vivo isolation, without culture. Trimming took 7 bases from V and 2 from J; bases not matched to a gene: 7. Germline V lookup: CDR1 SGHAT, CDR2 FQNNGV. This CDR3 region has 15 residues. The receptor comes from a human donor who had COVID-19. The material sequenced was CD4+ T cells from peripheral blood, taken after recovery from COVID-19. This rearrangement joins TRBV11-2 to TRBJ2-2, with 7 nucleotides matching TRBD2. Here the CDR3 DNA reads TGTGCCAGCACCTCAGCGGGACCTAACACCGGGGAGCTGTTTTTT. It encodes CASTSAGPNTGELFF. The variable domain in full, completed from reference TRBV11-2 and TRBJ2-2, reads EAGVAQSPRYKIIEKRQSVAFWCNPISGHATLYWYQQILGQGPKLLIQFQNNGVVDDSQLPKDRFSAERLKGVDSTLKIQPAKLEDSAVYLCASTSAGPNTGELFFGEGSRLTVL.